The 2 T cell receptor beta chains reported below all come from one sample, sequenced in a study of shared clonotypes between healthy human individuals. The repertoire was sequenced with immunoSEQ multiplex PCR; TCRdb's copy has only in-frame clones and lacks some. This table has roughly 320,000 clones, around 87% appearing once. The sequencing sample was made of memory CD8+ T cells sorted from blood. The subset here: CD45RO+ cells pooled with CCR7-negative TemRA cells. These receptors were collected from a man aged 18 to 35 in good health.

A single count supports this clone. The CDR3 reads CASSFDGQPQHF. CDR3 coding DNA: TGTGCCAGCAGCTTCGACGGTCAGCCCCAGCATTTT. V usage is TRBV5-6 and J usage is TRBJ1-5; D unresolved. CDR1 is SGHDT and CDR2 is YYEEEE in the germline V gene. This CDR3 is 12 amino acids long. Deletions cut 2 bases from V and 6 bases from J, with 6 bases between.

The J gene is TRBJ2-2, the V gene TRBV9; D possibly matches TRBD1 or TRBD2 (6 bases each). Germline values: CDR1 SGDLS, CDR2 YYNGEE. Trimming removed 3 bases from V and 1 base from J, with 25 bases in between. This CDR3 is 20 amino acids long. CDR3 nucleotide sequence: TGTGCCAGCAGCGACTCGCCGAACGCGAGGGGGGACCAGAACACCGGGGAGCTGTTTTTT. It yields the protein CASSDSPNARGDQNTGELFF.